This T cell receptor beta chain was recorded in a study of T cells in women clearing cervical HPV infection listed by TCRdb under 2018. With regard to the full study: The cases were about 25 women with histologically confirmed HPV16-related CIN3 or worse, and 2 of these cases were invasive cancers. The controls were about 25 women whose single incident HPV16 infection cleared within 12 months with no development of precancer or cancer. Blood from cases was drawn at the visit where the lesion was first identified, while blood from controls was drawn once the infection was no longer detected. Among cases, blood sampling occurred a median of about 150 days after lesion detection, with an interquartile range of roughly 90 to 200 days. Since only a few of the women had HLA typing available, the possibility that HLA type was acting as a confounder could not be ruled out. The exploratory proof-of-principle case-control study was nested within the Guanacaste HPV Natural History Study in Costa Rica and compared TCR repertoires across cervical HPV16 outcomes. Cases were matched to controls by age within five years and by the year the sample was collected. Median age was about 30 years in cases versus just over 37 in controls, and baseline characteristics did not differ significantly. In the parent cohort, some 10,000 women aged 18 or older were enrolled in Guanacaste, Costa Rica, during about 1992 to 1994 and were followed for seven years. Five blinded duplicates per group were added as quality controls, so that around 60 samples were obtained: roughly 50 participants and 10 replicates. General study outcomes and caveats: Random forest classifiers that combined richness and V gene abundances separated cases from controls with an estimated AUC of around 0.84. Because T-cell numbers per sample were unknown, differences in richness could reflect varying T-cell content rather than repertoire biology. TCR repertoire richness was significantly higher in CIN3+ cases than in controls across sequencing depths, while evenness did not differ. Cases had lower TRBV6-7 relative abundance than controls (about 0.1% versus 0.15%; Bonferroni P = 0.0008). The cross-sectional design could not show whether the associations came before the infection or were a result of it, and neither effector/memory subsets nor HPV-specific T cells were isolated.

Compared with germline, V lacks 6 bases and J lacks 5 bases; bases without a gene match: 15. The CDR3 has 16 amino acids, counting the end cysteine and phenylalanine. Sequencing covers 39 bases of the CDR3, shown here with the frame starting at base 1. The germline V gene (reference sequence) yields DFQATT for CDR1 and SNEGSKA for CDR2. TCR beta CDR3 regions were amplified by multiplex PCR using the immunoSEQ assay from an average of about 1,200 ng genomic DNA per sample. The assay corrected primer bias using a complete synthetic TCR repertoire to establish an amplification baseline. The amplicons were sequenced using the Illumina platform. The paper's processing steps were these. Sequence errors were corrected by clustering with frequency ratios and a modified nearest-neighbor algorithm, and the sequences were then analyzed in the immunoSEQ Analyzer using IMGT gene definitions. At each rarefaction depth, TCR richness and evenness were averaged over 20 rarefaction repeats, and samples with fewer sequences than the depth were excluded. Wilcoxon rank sum tests with FDR correction were used to compare relative abundances of V, D and J genes between the groups. For the blinded duplicates, the intraclass correlation was 95.6% for TCR richness and averaged roughly 79% across roughly 69 gene segments. TCRdb carries this immuneACCESS record with in-frame sequences only. Its versions omit some clonotypes, under half of them owing to an unresolved V gene in the studies checked, with the rest unexplained. V, J and clone size reflect that table, while D and trimming were determined from the DNA. The sample table holds around 37,000 clones. 6% to 6.5% of the sample comes from the top ten.

Every participant had a single incident cervical HPV16 infection, and prevalent HPV16 infections were excluded. Cervical HPV DNA was detected by MY09/MY11 PCR, and genotyping was performed by dot-blot hybridization. Around 14 mL of heparinized blood was centrifuged, after which the buffy coat was aliquoted, frozen at -30 degrees C, and then stored at -80 degrees C. Genomic DNA was extracted from buffy coat specimens using QIAGEN kits. A remark on this clone: It has no known antigen specificity. The read ends 3 residues early relative to the CDR3; the germline J gene fills the gap.

The chain uses TRBV20-1 and TRBJ2-2, with TRBD2 matching 7 junction bases. The sequenced sample consisted of blood buffy coat. This clonotype originated in a woman between 18 and 75 years old with a cervical HPV16 infection that either progressed to CIN3+ or cleared (not recorded which). The sequenced part of the CDR3 DNA is TGCAGTGCCAGCTCCCCTAGCGGTGCGAGAACCGGGGAG. This is translated as CSASSPSGARTGE. In full, the CDR3 is CSASSPSGARTGELFF.